This paragraph reports one T cell receptor (beta chain). This entry comes from a study of blood T cell repertoires in COVID-19. Study overall: Sites in the United States, Italy and Spain provided acute and convalescent COVID-19 samples. T cells, B-cell-depleted T cells, or PBMCs supplied cDNA or gDNA.

As processed by the authors: Reference gene primer amplification yielded estimated nucleated cell counts. Method: immunoSEQ multiplex PCR; TCRdb's copy keeps in-frame clones and lacks some. That table is the source of V, J and clone size, and D and trimming were worked out from the DNA. The sample contains some 200,000 clones, around 84% of which appear only once. The CDR3 length is 16 residues. The chain uses TRBV21-1 and TRBJ2-6; whether TRBD1, the table's D call, matches the DNA was not checked. TRBV21-1 is assigned pseudogene status. The specimen was peripheral blood. The TCR was taken from a human donor in a cohort sampled during active COVID-19. CDR3 DNA sequence: TGTGCCAGCAGCTCCCAGGACAGCTCTGGGGCCAACGTCCTGACTTTC. Encoded protein: CASSSQDSSGANVLTF.